The sequence of this TCR beta chain was determined in a study of blood T cell repertoires in COVID-19. Whole-study context: COVID-19 samples collected from the United States, Italy and Spain covered acute and convalescent phases.

Original handling: From reference gene primer amplification, estimates of nucleated cell counts were derived. Here immunoSEQ multiplex PCR was the method, and the copy in TCRdb shows in-frame clones only, minus some. V and J calls plus clone size are reproduced from that table; the DNA served to infer D and trimming. The repertoire holds just over 15,000 clones, around 81% seen once, with 8% to 10% in the top ten. Specimen: peripheral blood. This receptor was obtained from a human donor in a cohort sampled during active COVID-19.

CDR3 in DNA: TGTGCCAGCAGCCCCGGGACAGCAAATTGGGAGCAGTACTTC. Its translation: CASSPGTANWEQYF. The chain links TRBV7-9 to TRBJ2-7; the match to TRBD1 covers 7 bases. Germline assignment: CDR1 SEHNR and CDR2 FQNEAQ (reference sequence). After removal of 5 bases from V and 7 bases from J, the junction contained 11 bases not matched to a gene. CDR3 length: 14 amino acids.